These T cell receptor delta chains were read from a single sample in a study of DNA immune sequencing with unique molecular identifiers. TCRdb re-processed the multiplex PCR reads via CATT. The repertoire holds 650 to 800 delta-chain clones, with roughly 4% as singletons. Sequenced material: gamma-delta T cells from PBMCs. These receptors were taken from a human donor in good health. Both conserved end residues are part of each CDR3. Fields, in order: J gene, V gene, clone size, D gene, CDR3 protein, CDR3 DNA. D genes are given only for firm matches. The size field is filled for only some rows; it gives once, few, many or a size class.

j_gene: TRDJ1; v_gene: TRDV2; abundance: few; d_gene: TRDD3; CDR3aa: CACDTVGLGDTRYTDKLIF; CDR3nt: TGTGCCTGTGACACCGTCGGTCTGGGGGATACCCGGTACACCGATAAACTCATCTTT
j_gene: TRDJ1; v_gene: TRDV2; abundance: hyperexpanded; d_gene: TRDD3; CDR3aa: CACDTVGLGDTLNKLIF; CDR3nt: TGTGCCTGTGACACCGTGGGGCTGGGGGATACGTTAAATAAACTCATCTTT
j_gene: TRDJ1; v_gene: TRDV2; abundance: medium-sized; d_gene: TRDD3; CDR3aa: CACDLLGAYTDKLIF; CDR3nt: TGTGCCTGTGACCTACTGGGGGCTTACACCGATAAACTCATCTTT
j_gene: TRDJ3; v_gene: TRDV2; abundance: .; d_gene: TRDD3; CDR3aa: CACDTVLGDTGSWDTRQMFF; CDR3nt: TGTGCCTGTGACACCGTACTGGGGGATACCGGCTCCTGGGACACCCGACAGATGTTTTTC
j_gene: TRDJ3; v_gene: TRDV2; abundance: medium-sized; d_gene: TRDD3; CDR3aa: CACDTVLGDSSDTRQMFF; CDR3nt: TGTGCCTGTGACACGGTACTGGGGGATAGTTCGGACACCCGACAGATGTTTTTC
j_gene: TRDJ3; v_gene: TRDV2; abundance: medium-sized; d_gene: TRDD3; CDR3aa: CACDAPPVLGDHSSWDTRQMFF; CDR3nt: TGTGCCTGTGACGCGCCTCCTGTACTGGGGGATCACAGCTCCTGGGACACCCGACAGATGTTTTTC
j_gene: TRDJ1; v_gene: TRDV2; abundance: medium-sized; d_gene: TRDD3; CDR3aa: CACQGLGGDTDKLIF; CDR3nt: TGTGCCTGTCAGGGCCTGGGGGGCGACACCGATAAACTCATCTTT
j_gene: TRDJ1; v_gene: TRDV2; abundance: medium-sized; d_gene: TRDD3; CDR3aa: CACDPVLGDTRTYTDKLIF; CDR3nt: TGTGCCTGTGACCCTGTACTGGGGGATACGCGAACGTACACCGATAAACTCATCTTT
j_gene: TRDJ1; v_gene: TRDV2; abundance: .; d_gene: TRDD3; CDR3aa: CACDSLGDWGPATDKLIF; CDR3nt: TGTGCCTGTGACTCCCTTGGGGACTGGGGTCCGGCTACCGATAAACTCATCTTT
j_gene: TRDJ1; v_gene: TRDV2; abundance: hyperexpanded; d_gene: TRDD3; CDR3aa: CACDVLGDKASDKLIF; CDR3nt: TGTGCCTGTGACGTACTGGGGGATAAGGCGTCCGATAAACTCATCTTT
j_gene: TRDJ2; v_gene: TRDV2; abundance: .; d_gene: TRDD3; CDR3aa: CACDPVLGDIRPSSAQLFF; CDR3nt: TGTGCCTGTGACCCGGTACTGGGGGATATAAGGCCGTCTTCAGCACAACTCTTCTTT
j_gene: TRDJ1; v_gene: TRDV2; abundance: medium-sized; d_gene: .; CDR3aa: CACDTVPGDGYTDKLIF; CDR3nt: TGTGCCTGTGACACCGTCCCGGGGGACGGTTACACCGATAAACTCATCTTT
j_gene: TRDJ1; v_gene: TRDV2; abundance: medium-sized; d_gene: TRDD3; CDR3aa: CACDTLLGDTYTDKLIF; CDR3nt: TGTGCCTGTGACACCTTACTGGGGGATACGTACACCGATAAACTCATCTTT
j_gene: TRDJ3; v_gene: TRDV2; abundance: medium-sized; d_gene: TRDD3; CDR3aa: CACDTTGGSWDTRQMFF; CDR3nt: TGTGCCTGTGACACGACTGGGGGATCCTGGGACACCCGACAGATGTTTTTC